Sequencing of this TCR beta chain was carried out in a study of blood T cell repertoires in COVID-19. Background on the study: T cells, B-cell-depleted T cells, or PBMCs supplied cDNA or gDNA.

The CDR3 runs 13 residues. V gave up 3 bases and J gave up 3 bases, with 9 bases separating them. Germline values: CDR1 KGHSH, CDR2 LQKENI. Assay used: immunoSEQ multiplex PCR; TCRdb lists only in-frame clones, some missing. The profile shows about 250,000 clones, nearly 90% of them singletons. This TCR came from a man younger than 35 with active or convalescent COVID-19. The chain carries TRBV18 and TRBJ2-7, with D maybe TRBD1 (6 bases). The source material was peripheral blood. CDR3 amino acids: CASSPGDNYEQYF. The DNA of the CDR3 is TGTGCCAGCTCACCTGGGGACAACTACGAGCAGTACTTC.